The 31 T cell receptor beta chains given below trace back to one sample, sequenced in a study of blood T cell repertoires in COVID-19. Repertoires were generated with immunoSEQ multiplex PCR, while TCRdb's copy carries only in-frame clones and drops some. The profile shows 350,000 or so clones, over 75% of them singletons. Sample: peripheral blood. The receptor set was obtained from a woman in her twenties or thirties with COVID-19, enrolled during active disease.

The V gene is TRBV5-1, the J gene TRBJ2-5; TRBD2 aligns across 8 bases. This CDR3 spans 15 amino acids. Germline V gene data show CDR1 as SGHRS and CDR2 as YFSETQ. The V gene end was trimmed by 7 bases and the J gene end by 0 bases; junction bases not matched to a gene: 8. In nucleotides, the CDR3 is TGCGCCAGCGACGAGGCGGGAGGACACCAAGAGACCCAGTACTTC. Protein product: CASDEAGGHQETQYF. The full variable domain, rest sourced from reference TRBV5-1 and TRBJ2-5, is KAGVTQTPRYLIKTRGQQVTLSCSPISGHRSVSWYQQTPGQGLQFLFEYFSETQRNKGNFPGRFSGRQFSNSRSEMNVSTLELGDSALYLCASDEAGGHQETQYFGPGTRLLVL.

The gene calls are TRBV5-6 and TRBJ2-3, with unresolved D. CDR1 and CDR2 from the germline V gene are SGHDT and YYEEEE. Trimming removed 2 bases at V and 2 bases at J, with 6 bases between. CDR3 length: 13 amino acids. In DNA, the CDR3 is TGTGCCAGCAGCTTTTCTCCCACAGATACGCAGTATTTT. Residues: CASSFSPTDTQYF. The whole variable domain, filled in from reference TRBV5-6 and TRBJ2-3, reads DAGVTQSPTHLIKTRGQQVTLRCSPKSGHDTVSWYQQALGQGPQFIFQYYEEEERQRGNFPDRFSGHQFPNYSSELNVNALLLGDSALYLCASSFSPTDTQYFGPGTRLTVL.

The rearrangement uses TRBV28 and TRBJ2-6; possibly TRBD1 for D (5 bases). Germline V gene data show CDR1 as MDHEN and CDR2 as SYDVKM. V dropped 6 bases and J dropped 1 base, with 10 bases sitting between them. The CDR3 totals 15 residues. The CDR3 coding sequence is TGTGCCAGCAGCCCTCCAGGGTCTGGGGCCAACGTCCTGACTTTC. This encodes CASSPPGSGANVLTF. Full variable domain (rest looked up from reference TRBV28 and TRBJ2-6): DVKVTQSSRYLVKRTGEKVFLECVQDMDHENMFWYRQDPGLGLRLIYFSYDVKMKEKGDIPEGYSVSREKKERFSLILESASTNQTSMYLCASSPPGSGANVLTFGAGSRLTVL.

The chain is built from TRBV28 and TRBJ1-3; 7 bases map to TRBD1. Per the germline V gene, CDR1 is MDHEN and CDR2 is SYDVKM. The CDR3 has 16 residues. The J segment lost 0 bases and the V segment lost 7 bases, leaving 9 bases of the junction unmatched. CDR3 amino acids: CASTGDWDSSGNTIYF. The CDR3 nucleotides are TGTGCCAGCACCGGGGATTGGGACAGCTCTGGAAACACCATATATTTT.

This rearrangement joins TRBV6-2 or TRBV6-3 to TRBJ2-1; TRBD1 matches at 9 bases. The J segment lost 7 bases and the V segment lost 2 bases, leaving 9 bases of the junction unmatched. Germline V gene sequence: CDR1 MNHEY, CDR2 SVGEGT. This CDR3 region has 16 residues. CDR3 in amino acids: CASSYTRDRERNEQFF. The CDR3 region has the DNA TGTGCCAGCAGTTACACCCGGGACAGGGAAAGGAATGAGCAGTTCTTC.

This clone was observed once. The J gene is TRBJ2-5, the V gene TRBV6-5; TRBD2 matches 8 bases. The germline V gene has CDR1 MNHEY and CDR2 SVGAGI. CDR3 size: 14 residues. V lost 8 bases to trimming and J lost 4 bases; unmatched junction nucleotides: 9. This CDR3 reads CASLPGGPGETQYF. DNA of the CDR3: TGTGCCAGCCTCCCGGGAGGGCCAGGAGAGACCCAGTACTTC.

V usage is TRBV4-1 and J usage is TRBJ1-1; D possibly corresponds to TRBD1 (5 bases). The germline CDR1 and CDR2 sequences are MGHRA and YSYEKL. The germline V and J ends were trimmed by 4 bases and 2 bases, with 11 bases remaining between them. The CDR3 spans 14 residues. In DNA, the CDR3 is TGCGCCAGCAGCCGCACGACAGCCAACACTGAAGCTTTCTTT. This translates into CASSRTTANTEAFF.

This clone was counted a few times. The V call is TRBV6-5, the J call TRBJ2-7; 7 bases fit TRBD1. Germline V gene data show CDR1 as MNHEY and CDR2 as SVGAGI. The V and J ends lost 5 bases and 4 bases, in that order; junction bases with no gene match: 11. The CDR3 is made up of 15 amino acids. Here the CDR3 reads CASSTQGRSSYEQYF. The CDR3 DNA reads as TGTGCCAGCAGTACACAGGGGCGTAGCTCTTACGAGCAGTACTTC.

V usage is TRBV10-1 and J usage is TRBJ1-5; 7 bases line up with TRBD1. Losses at the gene ends were 5 bases for V and 5 bases for J; bases not matched to a gene: 3. Per the germline V gene, CDR1 is WNHNN and CDR2 is SYGVQD (reference sequence). The CDR3 has 13 amino acids. The DNA of the CDR3 is TGCGCCAGCAGTACCGGACAGGATCAGCCCCAGCATTTT. Its protein product is CASSTGQDQPQHF.

This rearrangement joins TRBV6-6 to TRBJ2-2; weak D call: TRBD2 (6 bases). V was clipped by 6 bases and J by 4 bases, with 18 bases between them. There are 16 residues in the CDR3. The germline V gene encodes CDR1 MNHNY and CDR2 SVGAGI (reference sequence). The CDR3 DNA is TGTGCCAGCAGCCGTACTAGCCTCGCGGGCACCGGGGAGCTGTTTTTT. Protein: CASSRTSLAGTGELFF.

The chain employs TRBV5-1 and TRBJ2-2; a possible D gene is TRBD2 (5 bases). The CDR3 consists of 14 residues. CDR1 is SGHRS, CDR2 YFSETQ, per germline. Trimming pared 5 bases from V and 0 bases from J, leaving 8 bases between. CDR3 region: CASRSAANTGELFF. In nucleotides, the CDR3 is TGCGCCAGCAGGTCAGCGGCGAACACCGGGGAGCTGTTTTTT.

This rearrangement joins TRBV18 to TRBJ2-7; 8 bases match TRBD1. Per germline, CDR1 KGHSH and CDR2 LQKENI. Germline trimming cut 4 bases from V and 5 bases from J; bases unmatched to any gene: 10. CDR3 length equals 15 residues. CDR3 DNA sequence: TGTGCCAGCTCACAGGGTCCGGACAGGGATCACGAGCAGTACTTC. Encoded protein: CASSQGPDRDHEQYF.

The chain employs TRBV5-4 and TRBJ2-7; TRBD2 matches at 12 bases. The CDR3 consists of 14 residues. Germline CDR1 and CDR2: SGHNT and YYREEE (reference sequence). With V trimmed by 3 bases and J by 7 bases, 5 bases remained unmatched. CDR3 nucleotides: TGTGCCAGCAGCTCCGGACTAGCGGGGACTGAGCAGTACTTC. Translating gives CASSSGLAGTEQYF.

The sample holds a few counts of this clone. CDR3 residues: CASSLEGTGGKAFF. CDR3 nucleotide sequence: TGTGCCAGCAGTTTAGAAGGGACAGGGGGAAAAGCTTTCTTT. The genes are TRBV28 and TRBJ1-1; TRBD1 aligns across 11 bases. The V gene end was trimmed by 2 bases and the J gene end by 9 bases; junction bases not matched to a gene: 5. The germline CDR1 and CDR2 sequences are MDHEN and SYDVKM. The CDR3 has 14 residues.

The gene calls are TRBV4-1 and TRBJ2-7; tentatively, D is TRBD2 (6 bases). Trimming pared 1 base from V and 2 bases from J, leaving 9 bases between. Per germline, CDR1 MGHRA and CDR2 YSYEKL. The CDR3 contains 14 residues. CDR3 DNA: TGCGCCAGCAGCCAAGGACTAGGGACCTACGAGCAGTACTTC. Translation gives CASSQGLGTYEQYF.

CDR3 region: CASSASGSYGYTF. The CDR3 DNA sequence: TGTGCCAGCTCCGCTTCGGGGAGCTATGGCTACACCTTC. The chain combines TRBV6-4 with TRBJ1-2; no clear D. V lost 8 bases, J lost 4 bases, and 14 bases lay in between. CDR3 length equals 13 residues. The germline CDR1 and CDR2 sequences are MRHNA and SNTAGT.

The chain links TRBV5-1 to TRBJ2-3; 9 nucleotides line up with TRBD1. CDR3 length: 15 amino acids. Germline loops: CDR1 SGHRS, CDR2 YFSETQ. V was pared by 4 bases and J by 4 bases, with 7 bases of the junction left unmatched. The CDR3 DNA sequence: TGCGCCAGCAGCCCTGGACAGGGGTCCGCAGATACGCAGTATTTT. Translated: CASSPGQGSADTQYF.

The chain couples TRBV4-1 to TRBJ2-1; 8 bases fit TRBD2. CDR1 and CDR2 from the germline V gene are MGHRA and YSYEKL. The CDR3 is made up of 15 amino acids. The ends lost 0 bases at V and 8 bases at J; junction bases unmatched: 6. The CDR3 protein is CASSQDPGGLDEQFF. The CDR3 DNA is TGCGCCAGCAGCCAAGATCCGGGGGGGCTGGATGAGCAGTTCTTC.

The chain uses TRBV19 and TRBJ2-7; 8 bases match TRBD2. Looked up from germline, CDR1 is LNHDA and CDR2 is SQIVND (reference sequence). CDR3 length: 16 amino acids. With 5 bases clipped from V and 7 bases from J, the junction kept 16 bases outside the gene matches. The chain's CDR3 is CASSPFIPGGPGEQYF. The CDR3 DNA reads as TGTGCCAGTAGTCCCTTTATCCCGGGAGGGCCGGGGGAGCAGTACTTC.

This clone was observed a single time. The chain recombines TRBV6-6 with TRBJ2-3, with 9 bases aligning to TRBD1. V lost 8 bases and J lost 4; bases outside the gene matches: 7. The CDR3 spans 14 residues. Germline CDR1 and CDR2: MNHNY and SVGAGI (reference sequence). For the CDR3, the DNA is TGTGCCAGCCGAGGGACAGGGACCCCAGATACGCAGTATTTT. This codes for CASRGTGTPDTQYF.

The chain has TRBV27 and TRBJ1-2, with D unclear. CDR1 and CDR2 from the germline V gene are MNHEY and SMNVEV (reference sequence). Trimming left V 6 bases short and J 2 bases short, with 13 bases between. The CDR3 length is 14 residues. CDR3 bases: TGTGCCAGCAGACTCGTAGCGGGAAACTATGGCTACACCTTC. It codes for CASRLVAGNYGYTF.

The CDR3 sequence is CASGQGLAEAFF. The CDR3 bases are TGTGCCAGCGGCCAGGGGTTAGCTGAAGCTTTCTTT. The V call is TRBV6-5, the J call TRBJ1-1; D is possibly TRBD1 (6 bases). This CDR3 has 12 amino acids. V lost 8 bases and J lost 6, with 13 bases in between. The germline V gene encodes CDR1 MNHEY and CDR2 SVGAGI.

The chain recombines TRBV3-1 (or the pseudogene TRBV3-2) with TRBJ2-3; 8 nucleotides line up with TRBD1. Trimming at V came to 2 bases and at J to 3 bases, leaving 4 bases not matched to a gene. The germline gives CDR1 LGHDT, CDR2 YNNKEL (reference sequence). The CDR3 is made up of 15 amino acids. CDR3 coding DNA: TGTGCCAGCAGCCAAATCAGGGGGCGGACAGATACGCAGTATTTT. Encoded protein: CASSQIRGRTDTQYF.

The chain combines TRBV4-3 with TRBJ2-3; D uncertain. Trimming pared 0 bases from V and 4 bases from J, leaving 14 bases between. Germline assignment: CDR1 LGHNA and CDR2 YSLEER. The CDR3 consists of 16 residues. The DNA for the CDR3 is TGCGCCAGCAGCCAAGATATCACAGAATCTCCAGATACGCAGTATTTT. Residues: CASSQDITESPDTQYF.

J is TRBJ1-2 and V is TRBV4-1; D is unresolved. The CDR3 covers 14 residues. CDR1 and CDR2 from the germline V gene are MGHRA and YSYEKL. Trimming removed 3 bases from V and 8 bases from J, with 16 bases in between. The CDR3 DNA reads TGCGCCAGCAGCCAGGGCCCCTCCGTTTGGGGCTACACCTTC. Translation gives CASSQGPSVWGYTF.

This clone has just one count. The chain combines TRBV9 with TRBJ1-3; 9 bases fit TRBD1. The V gene end was trimmed by 3 bases and the J gene end by 5 bases; junction bases not matched to a gene: 6. The CDR3 covers 15 residues. Germline V gene sequence: CDR1 SGDLS, CDR2 YYNGEE. The CDR3 sequence: CASSDRDRVRNTIYF. The CDR3 DNA is TGTGCCAGCAGCGACCGGGACAGGGTGAGAAACACCATATATTTT.

The gene calls are TRBV2 and TRBJ2-1; D gene ambiguous. V was trimmed by 5 bases and J by 8 bases, leaving 10 bases between them. Germline lookup yields CDR1 SNHLY and CDR2 FYNNEI. CDR3 length equals 12 residues. The CDR3 DNA reads as TGTGCCAGCAGTTCAGGATCCCATGAGCAGTTCTTC. Translation: CASSSGSHEQFF.

The chain recombines TRBV27 with TRBJ2-1; TRBD2 matches at 9 bases. J lost 8 bases, V lost 2 bases, and 16 bases had no gene match. The germline V gene encodes CDR1 MNHEY and CDR2 SMNVEV (reference sequence). The CDR3 is 18 residues long. The CDR3 spells CASSLGSGRISTVDEQFF. CDR3 in DNA: TGTGCCAGCAGTTTAGGTAGCGGGAGAATCTCCACCGTCGATGAGCAGTTCTTC.

The chain combines TRBV28 with TRBJ1-2; D may be TRBD1 (5 bases). CDR1 and CDR2 (germline): MDHEN, SYDVKM. V was clipped by 7 bases and J by 4 bases, with 16 bases between them. This CDR3 spans 14 amino acids. In DNA form, the CDR3 reads TGTGCCAGCAACCGTGAGACAGAAACCTATGGCTACACCTTC. It translates to CASNRETETYGYTF.

The rearrangement joins TRBV5-1 to TRBJ1-2, with 12 bases fitting TRBD1. Germline lookup yields CDR1 SGHRS and CDR2 YFSETQ. This CDR3 has 14 amino acids. The J segment lost 14 bases and the V segment lost 4 bases, leaving 12 bases of the junction unmatched. CDR3 DNA: TGCGCCAGCAGCCCGGGACAGGGGGCGACCTGGCTTACCTTC. It is translated as CASSPGQGATWLTF.

The chain couples TRBV4-1 to TRBJ1-3; D remains unclear. Trimming cost V 4 bases and J 4 bases, with 5 bases left between them. CDR1 MGHRA and CDR2 YSYEKL come from the germline V gene. CDR3 size: 12 residues. The CDR3 spells CASSPEGNTIYF. Written as DNA, the CDR3 is TGCGCCAGCAGCCCGGAGGGAAACACCATATATTTT.